This is a list of T cell receptor beta chains from one sample in a study of siplizumab effects on memory and regulatory T cells. Method: immunoSEQ multiplex PCR; TCRdb's copy keeps in-frame clones and lacks some. This sample carries over 65,000 clones, 95% of them seen once, and the ten largest clones take approximately 18%. Sequences were obtained from CD8+ T cells sorted from blood. The receptors were sampled from a human donor in good health. Each CDR3 is given with its conserved first and last residue. The D gene is left open where the match is weak. Clone sizes are given selectively: once, few, many, or a class where the clone is expanded.

j_call d_call v_call clone_size cdr3_nt cdr3_aa
TRBJ2-7 TRBD2 TRBV4-1 - TGCGCCAGCAGCCAAGGTATAGCGGGTCCTTCCTACGAGCAGTACTTC CASSQGIAGPSYEQYF
TRBJ2-1 TRBD2 TRBV29-1 - TGCAGTGCCTTATGGGGGGGCTACAATGAGCAGTTCTTC CSALWGGYNEQFF
TRBJ2-1 TRBD2 TRBV5-6 - TGTGCCAGCAGCTTGGATCCAGCGGGAAAGGTTAATGAGCAGTTCTTC CASSLDPAGKVNEQFF
TRBJ2-3 - TRBV19 - TGTGCCAGTACCTCTCGGGGGACATATACGCAGTATTTT CASTSRGTYTQYF
TRBJ2-7 TRBD1 TRBV11-2 - TGTGCCAGCAGCCTTCGGACAGGGGGCTACGAGCAGTACTTC CASSLRTGGYEQYF
TRBJ1-1 - TRBV7-9 few TGTGCCACCCAAGAACCGCAGAACACTGAAGCTTTCTTT CATQEPQNTEAFF
TRBJ2-1 - TRBV19 - TGTGCCAGTAGTTCTAGTCCGGGGAATGAGCAGTTCTTC CASSSSPGNEQFF
TRBJ2-2 - TRBV12-5 - TGTGCTAGTGGTTTGGTGAACAGGAGCACCGGGGAGCTGTTTTTT CASGLVNRSTGELFF
TRBJ2-3 - TRBV9 - TGTGCCAGCAGCGTAGCAGGACCCGTCAATACGCAGTATTTT CASSVAGPVNTQYF
TRBJ2-3 TRBD2 TRBV4-2 once TGTGCCAGCAGCCAAGATCCGCTAGCGGGCTTCACAGATACGCAGTATTTT CASSQDPLAGFTDTQYF
TRBJ2-7 TRBD1 TRBV5-1 once TGCGCCAGCAGCCCGTTGGGACAGGACTACGAGCAGTACTTC CASSPLGQDYEQYF
TRBJ2-6 - TRBV13 - TGTGCCAGCAGCTCACAGCCTTCTGGGGCCAACGTCCTGACTTTC CASSSQPSGANVLTF
TRBJ2-7 TRBD1 TRBV10-2 - TGCGCCAGCAGTGACCAGGGGGCCTCCTACGAGCAGTACTTC CASSDQGASYEQYF
TRBJ2-7 - TRBV11-1 - TGTGCCAGCAGCACCCATAAGCGGGCATCCTCGTACGAGCAGTACTTC CASSTHKRASSYEQYF
TRBJ2-7 TRBD2 TRBV5-4 - TGTGCCAGCAGCTTCGGGACTACTTCCTACGAGCAGTACTTC CASSFGTTSYEQYF
TRBJ2-1 TRBD2 TRBV5-1 - TGCGCCAGCAGCTTGGGACTAGCTAGTGAGCAGTTCTTC CASSLGLASEQFF
TRBJ2-2 TRBD1 TRBV10-2 - TGCGCCAGCCGGGACAGCAAGACGAACACCGGGGAGCTGTTTTTT CASRDSKTNTGELFF
TRBJ2-2 - TRBV7-9 - TGTGCCAGCAGCTTAGTACAGGCCGGGGAGCTGTTTTTT CASSLVQAGELFF
TRBJ2-1 TRBD2 TRBV6-5 - TGTGCCAGCAGTTTATGGACTAGCGGCTCCTACAATGAGCAGTTCTTC CASSLWTSGSYNEQFF
TRBJ1-1 TRBD1 TRBV28 - TGTGCCAGCAGTTTGGATCGGCGAAGGGGGCGGAGAACTGAAGCTTTCTTT CASSLDRRRGRRTEAFF
TRBJ1-2 - TRBV7-9 once TGTGCCAGCAGCTTAGGCGGACTGGACGGGGCGTACTATGGCTACACCTTC CASSLGGLDGAYYGYTF
TRBJ2-1 - TRBV6-5 - TGTGCCAGCAGTTACTCGACTGAGGGACCTGAGCAGTTCTTC CASSYSTEGPEQFF
TRBJ2-1 - TRBV5-6 - TGTGCCAGCAGCCCGGGGTGGAACAATGAGCAGTTCTTC CASSPGWNNEQFF
TRBJ2-1 - TRBV7-3 - TGTGCCAGCACAGACCAGGGAACCAATGAGCAGTTCTTC CASTDQGTNEQFF
TRBJ1-1 - TRBV29-1 few TGCAGCGCCACAGGGATTGGCACTGAAGCTTTCTTT CSATGIGTEAFF
TRBJ1-1 - TRBV2 - TGTGCCAGCTTTCCGGGTTACACTGAAGCTTTCTTT CASFPGYTEAFF
TRBJ2-1 - TRBV28 - TGTGCCAGCAGCCTCCGGCCGAGCTCCTACAATGAGCAGTTCTTC CASSLRPSSYNEQFF
TRBJ2-7 TRBD2 TRBV9 - TGTGCCAGCAGCTCTAACCCGGGACTAGCGGGAGGTACCTACGAGCAGTACTTC CASSSNPGLAGGTYEQYF
TRBJ2-7 TRBD1 TRBV6-5 - TGTGCCAGCAGTTCACAGGGGGGTACCTACGAGCAGTACTTC CASSSQGGTYEQYF
TRBJ1-2 TRBD1 TRBV27 - TGTGCCAGCAGTTTAACTCCCCGGACAGGATATGGCTACACCTTC CASSLTPRTGYGYTF
TRBJ2-3 - TRBV7-9 once TGTGCCAGCAGCGGGACAACCGGAAGCACAGATACGCAGTATTTT CASSGTTGSTDTQYF
TRBJ2-2 TRBD2 TRBV9 - TGTGCCAGCAGCTTCCGACTAGCGGATAACACCGGGGAGCTGTTTTTT CASSFRLADNTGELFF
TRBJ1-1 - TRBV4-1 - TGCGCCAGCAGCCAAGAAGGGGGATGGACTGAAGCTTTCTTT CASSQEGGWTEAFF
TRBJ1-3 - TRBV1 - TGCACCAGCAGCCCTGGCCCGGACAGGGGGCTTGGAAACACCATATATTTT CTSSPGPDRGLGNTIYF
TRBJ2-5 TRBD2 TRBV27 - TGTGCCAGCAGGACCGGGGGAGCGGGATTAGAGACCCAGTACTTC CASRTGGAGLETQYF
TRBJ2-1 - TRBV5-1 once TGCGCCAGCAGCCGAGGGCCCACCGGGGCACCCTACAATGAGCAGTTCTTC CASSRGPTGAPYNEQFF
TRBJ2-7 TRBD1 TRBV4-2 once TGTGCCAGCAGCCAAGGAGGGACAGGGAACTACGAGCAGTACTTC CASSQGGTGNYEQYF
TRBJ1-4 - TRBV21-1 - TGTGCCAGCAGCAAATTGGGCGGGGCTAATGAAAAACTGTTTTTT CASSKLGGANEKLFF
TRBJ1-2 TRBD1 TRBV7-3 - TGTGCCAGCAGCTTAACACCAGGACAGGGGCGAGGTGGCTACACCTTC CASSLTPGQGRGGYTF
TRBJ2-7 - TRBV11-2 - TGTGCCAGCAGCTCCTTTGGGGCGGGGAGCTCCTACGAGCAGTACTTC CASSSFGAGSSYEQYF
TRBJ2-7 TRBD2 TRBV7-6 - TGTGCCAGCAGCAGCGGGACTAGCGGAGCCTACGAGCAGTACTTC CASSSGTSGAYEQYF